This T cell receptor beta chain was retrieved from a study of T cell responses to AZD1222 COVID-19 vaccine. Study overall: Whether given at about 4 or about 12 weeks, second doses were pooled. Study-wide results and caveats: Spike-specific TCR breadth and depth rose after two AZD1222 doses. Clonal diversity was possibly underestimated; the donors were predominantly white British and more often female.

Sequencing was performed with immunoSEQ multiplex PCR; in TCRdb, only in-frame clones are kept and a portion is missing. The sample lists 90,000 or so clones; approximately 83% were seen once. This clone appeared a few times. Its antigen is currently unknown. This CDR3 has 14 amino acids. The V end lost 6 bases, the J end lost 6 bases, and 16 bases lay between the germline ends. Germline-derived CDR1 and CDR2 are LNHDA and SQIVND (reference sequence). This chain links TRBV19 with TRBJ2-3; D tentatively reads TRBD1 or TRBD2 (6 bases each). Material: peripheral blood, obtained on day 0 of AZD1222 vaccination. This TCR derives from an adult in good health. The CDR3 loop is CASSALTGRDTQYF. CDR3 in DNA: TGTGCCAGTAGCGCACTAACAGGGAGGGATACGCAGTATTTT.